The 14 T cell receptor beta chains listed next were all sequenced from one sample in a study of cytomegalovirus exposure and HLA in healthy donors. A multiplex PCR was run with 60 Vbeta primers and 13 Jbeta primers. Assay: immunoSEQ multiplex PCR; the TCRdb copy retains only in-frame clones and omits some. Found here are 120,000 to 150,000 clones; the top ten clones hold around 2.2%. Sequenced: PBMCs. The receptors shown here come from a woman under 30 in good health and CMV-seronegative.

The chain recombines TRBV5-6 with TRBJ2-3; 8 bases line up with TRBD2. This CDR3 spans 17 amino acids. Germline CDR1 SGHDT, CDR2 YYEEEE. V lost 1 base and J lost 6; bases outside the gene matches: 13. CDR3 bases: TGTGCCAGCAGCTTGTCCCTCACCGGGACTAGTTCGGATACGCAGTATTTT. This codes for CASSLSLTGTSSDTQYF.

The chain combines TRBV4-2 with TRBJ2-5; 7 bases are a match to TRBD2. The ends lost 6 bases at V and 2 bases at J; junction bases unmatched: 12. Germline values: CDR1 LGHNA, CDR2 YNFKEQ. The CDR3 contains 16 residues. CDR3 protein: CASSGGVSLGQETQYF. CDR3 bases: TGTGCCAGCAGTGGGGGGGTCTCCCTCGGTCAAGAGACCCAGTACTTC.

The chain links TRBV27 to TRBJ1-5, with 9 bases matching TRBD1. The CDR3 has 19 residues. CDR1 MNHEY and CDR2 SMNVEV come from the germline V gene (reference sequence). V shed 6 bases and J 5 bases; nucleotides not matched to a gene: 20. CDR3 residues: CASSPRLGGTGISHQPQHF. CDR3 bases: TGTGCCAGCAGCCCAAGGCTGGGGGGGACAGGGATCTCCCATCAGCCCCAGCATTTT.

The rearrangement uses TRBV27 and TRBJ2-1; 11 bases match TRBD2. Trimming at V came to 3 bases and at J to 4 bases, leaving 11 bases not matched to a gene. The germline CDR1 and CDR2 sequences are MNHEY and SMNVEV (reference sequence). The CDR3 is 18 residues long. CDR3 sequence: CASSLRETSGDYYNEQFF. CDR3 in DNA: TGTGCCAGCAGTTTGAGAGAGACTAGCGGGGATTATTACAATGAGCAGTTCTTC.

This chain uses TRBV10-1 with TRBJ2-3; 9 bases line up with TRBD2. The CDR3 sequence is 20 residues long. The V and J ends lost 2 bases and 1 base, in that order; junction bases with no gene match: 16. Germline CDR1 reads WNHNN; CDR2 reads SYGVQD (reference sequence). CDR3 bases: TGCGCCAGCAGTGAGGAACTACGGCGGGAGGGCCCCTGGGGCACAGATACGCAGTATTTT. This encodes CASSEELRREGPWGTDTQYF.

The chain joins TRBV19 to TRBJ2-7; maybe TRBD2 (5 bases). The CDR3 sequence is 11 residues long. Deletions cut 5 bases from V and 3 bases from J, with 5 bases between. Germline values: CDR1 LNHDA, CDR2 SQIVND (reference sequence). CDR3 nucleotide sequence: TGTGCCAGTAGTGAGGGCTACGAGCAGTACTTC. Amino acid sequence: CASSEGYEQYF. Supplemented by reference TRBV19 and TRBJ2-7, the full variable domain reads DGGITQSPKYLFRKEGQNVTLSCEQNLNHDAMYWYRQDPGQGLRLIYYSQIVNDFQKGDIAEGYSVSREKKESFPLTVTSAQKNPTAFYLCASSEGYEQYFGPGTRLTVT.

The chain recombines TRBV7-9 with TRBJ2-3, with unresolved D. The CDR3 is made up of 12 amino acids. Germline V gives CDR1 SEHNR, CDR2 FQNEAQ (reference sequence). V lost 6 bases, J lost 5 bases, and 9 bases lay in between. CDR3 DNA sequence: TGTGCCAGCAGTATACTCGGAGATACGCAGTATTTT. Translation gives CASSILGDTQYF. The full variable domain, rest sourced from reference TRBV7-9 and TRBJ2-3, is DTGVSQNPRHKITKRGQNVTFRCDPISEHNRLYWYRQTLGQGPEFLTYFQNEAQLEKSRLLSDRFSAERPKGSFSTLEIQRTEQGDSAMYLCASSILGDTQYFGPGTRLTVL.

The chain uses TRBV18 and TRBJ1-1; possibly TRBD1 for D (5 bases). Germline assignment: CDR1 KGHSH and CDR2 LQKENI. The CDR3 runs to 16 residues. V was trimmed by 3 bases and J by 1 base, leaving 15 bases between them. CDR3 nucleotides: TGTGCCAGCTCACCCCTCTTTGTGGGGGGGAACACTGAAGCTTTCTTT. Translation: CASSPLFVGGNTEAFF.

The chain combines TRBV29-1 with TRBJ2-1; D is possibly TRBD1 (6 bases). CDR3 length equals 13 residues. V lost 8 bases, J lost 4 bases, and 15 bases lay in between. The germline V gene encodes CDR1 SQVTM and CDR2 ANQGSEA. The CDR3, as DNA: TGCAGCATAGGGACATCCTTGTACAATGAGCAGTTCTTC. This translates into CSIGTSLYNEQFF.

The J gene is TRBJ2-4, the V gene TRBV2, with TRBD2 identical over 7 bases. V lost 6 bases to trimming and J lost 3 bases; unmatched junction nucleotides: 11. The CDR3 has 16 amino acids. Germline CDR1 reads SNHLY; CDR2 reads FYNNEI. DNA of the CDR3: TGTGCCAGCAGCACCGGGCGGGGGTCGGACAAAAACATTCAGTACTTC. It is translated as CASSTGRGSDKNIQYF.

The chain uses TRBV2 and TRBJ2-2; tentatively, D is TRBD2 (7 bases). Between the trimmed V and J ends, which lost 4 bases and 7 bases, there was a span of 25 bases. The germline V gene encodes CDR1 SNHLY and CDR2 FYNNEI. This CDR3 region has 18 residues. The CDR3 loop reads CASSVSQGRGGGNGELFF. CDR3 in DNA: TGTGCCAGCAGTGTCTCTCAGGGGCGCGGGGGTGGAAACGGGGAGCTGTTTTTT.

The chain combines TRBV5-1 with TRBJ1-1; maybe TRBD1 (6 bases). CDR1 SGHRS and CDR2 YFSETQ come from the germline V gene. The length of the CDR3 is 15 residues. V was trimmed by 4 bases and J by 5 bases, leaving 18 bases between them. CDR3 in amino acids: CASSPGRGGATEAFF. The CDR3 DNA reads TGCGCCAGCAGCCCGGGGAGGGGGGGGGCAACTGAAGCTTTCTTT.

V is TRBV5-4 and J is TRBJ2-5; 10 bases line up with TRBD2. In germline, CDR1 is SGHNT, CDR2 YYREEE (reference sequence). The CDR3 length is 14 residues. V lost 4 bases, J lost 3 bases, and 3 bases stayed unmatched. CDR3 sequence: CASSPSGSKETQYF. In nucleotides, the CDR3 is TGTGCCAGCAGCCCTAGCGGGAGTAAAGAGACCCAGTACTTC.

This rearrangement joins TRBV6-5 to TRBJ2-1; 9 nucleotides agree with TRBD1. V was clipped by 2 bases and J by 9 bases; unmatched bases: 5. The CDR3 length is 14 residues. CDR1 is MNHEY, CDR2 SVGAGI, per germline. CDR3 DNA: TGTGCCAGCAGTTACGGGACAGGGTCCGGTGAGCAGTTCTTC. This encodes CASSYGTGSGEQFF.